The TCR beta chain under discussion was sequenced for a study of blood T cell repertoires in COVID-19 (dated by TCRdb to the early 2020s). Background for the entire study: Samples from collaborators originated in the United States, Italy and Spain and spanned both the acute and convalescent phases of COVID-19. Nearly every sample came with metadata listing a de-identified subject ID, COVID-19 status, age in years and sex. Samples came from the ongoing ImmuneRACE study (first 160 participants) plus 1,254 subjects from 6 global collaborators. Deeply sampled blood TCRbeta repertoires from subjects exposed to, actively infected with, or recovered from COVID-19 were included in the dataset. The repertoires were released in a freely available public database meant as a resource for research on the immune response to SARS-CoV-2. The material from the prospective study consisted of cDNA or gDNA derived from T cells, B-cell-depleted T cells, or PBMCs. Where available, HLA class I and class II types were taken from metadata supplied by the sample provider and were not determined by assay-based typing. Points the paper makes about the study in general: The amount of clinical and demographic metadata varied by source and participant and was provided uncurated.

CDR1 is given as SGHDN and CDR2 as FVKESK, both from the germline V gene. The CDR3 spans 12 residues, from the cysteine through the phenylalanine. CDR3 DNA is the only sequence kept; it has 36 bases, read in frame from the first base. A distance of 11 bases separates the germline ends of V and J, which lose 7 bases and 5 bases respectively. The immunoSEQ Assay, a bias-controlled multiplex PCR, was used to amplify TCRbeta CDR3 regions from genomic DNA. The authors' analysis ran thus. The number of nucleated cells in each sample was estimated from the amplification of reference gene primers within the assay. Sequence reads were collapsed and filtered to measure the absolute abundance of every unique TCRbeta CDR3 rearrangement. Productive Simpson clonality was computed per sample as the square root of Simpson's diversity index over productive rearrangements. As stored in TCRdb, this immuneACCESS dataset retains in-frame rearrangements with V and J assigned. A fraction of the clones does not appear; measured against another copy, unresolved V genes explain less than half of the discrepancy, and the remainder lacks a known reason. V and J calls and clone size come straight from that table; D and trimming were deduced from the DNA. The sample profile shows around 380,000 clones; 81% of them were found once. The top ten clonotypes cover about 1.2% of the sample.

Whole blood was collected in K2EDTA tubes by collaborating institutions according to the institutions' own protocols. For TCRbeta analysis, collaborators shipped samples in one of three forms: frozen whole blood, isolated PBMCs, or DNA extracted from either of those sample types. To note about this clone: Its antigen target is currently unknown. No quality values exist for individual bases; no much larger clone is one base distant.

The sequenced material came from peripheral blood. The clonotype was recovered from a human donor with acute or convalescent COVID-19. The donor label of this sample is uncertain. The chain uses TRBV14 and TRBJ2-5; no D segment can be confidently identified. CDR3 reads: CASNSNGETQYF. The DNA sequence is TGTGCCAGCAACTCAAACGGGGAGACCCAGTACTTC.